The 28 T cell receptor beta chains below all came from one sample that was sequenced in a study of early T cells in non-severe SARS-CoV-2 infection. TCRdb recomputed calls from the 5' RACE reads with MiXCR, one row per CDR3 protein. The sample consists of fewer than 80,000 distinct CDR3 sequences, roughly 9% of them appearing once. The sequencing here drew on whole blood, taken at baseline. The receptors shown here come from an adult who was a healthcare worker with PCR-confirmed SARS-CoV-2 infection or an uninfected control (not recorded which).

This clonotype was seen many times. V usage is TRBV18 and J usage is TRBJ1-2; TRBD1 might be the D (6 bases). V was trimmed by 0 bases and J by 8 bases, leaving 13 bases between them. The germline gives CDR1 KGHSH, CDR2 LQKENI. There are 14 residues in the CDR3. This chain's CDR3 is CASSPPTGQWGYTF. CDR3 bases: TGTGCCAGCTCACCACCTACCGGACAGTGGGGCTACACCTTC. Supplemented by reference TRBV18 and TRBJ1-2, the full variable domain reads NAGVMQNPRHLVRRRGQEARLRCSPMKGHSHVYWYRQLPEEGLKFMVYLQKENIIDESGMPKERFSAEFPKEGPSILRIQQVVRGDSAAYFCASSPPTGQWGYTFGSGTRLTVV.

This chain links TRBV19 with TRBJ2-2; 11 bases map to TRBD1. V shed 3 bases and J 8 bases; nucleotides not matched to a gene: 14. The germline V gene encodes CDR1 LNHDA and CDR2 SQIVND (reference sequence). CDR3 size: 18 residues. In DNA form, the CDR3 reads TGTGCCAGTAGTATGCTTTACGGACAGGGGGCCGATGAGGGGGAGCTGTTTTTT. It encodes CASSMLYGQGADEGELFF.

V and J are TRBV20-1 and TRBJ2-7; D unclear. Germline V gene data show CDR1 as DFQATT and CDR2 as SNEGSKA (reference sequence). V lost 6 bases to trimming and J lost 0 bases, with 9 bases between them. The CDR3 consists of 12 residues. CDR3 region: CSAMESSYEQYF. The CDR3 DNA is TGCAGTGCGATGGAGAGCTCCTACGAGCAGTACTTC.

This clonotype was found many times. This chain connects TRBV12-3 or TRBV12-4 to TRBJ2-3; TRBD2 agrees at 11 bases. V shed 5 bases, J shed 5 bases, and the junction held 3 bases outside the gene matches. The CDR3 loop spans 14 amino acids. In DNA, the CDR3 is TGTGCCAGCAGTCAAACTAGCGGGAGAGATACGCAGTATTTT. This encodes CASSQTSGRDTQYF.

Only a few counts were recorded for this clonotype. The chain is built from TRBV30 and TRBJ2-2; 7 bases are shared with TRBD1. Trimming at V came to 8 bases and at J to 0 bases, leaving 6 bases not matched to a gene. Germline V CDR1 and CDR2: GTSNPN, SVGIG (reference sequence). CDR3 length: 14 residues. This chain's CDR3 is CAGRGTANTGELFF. The CDR3 DNA reads as TGTGCCGGCAGGGGGACAGCGAACACCGGGGAGCTGTTTTTT.

This clonotype has a count of ten or more. The V call is TRBV5-1, the J call TRBJ2-7; TRBD2 is a possible D gene (6 bases). This CDR3 contains 14 residues. Trimming removed 0 bases at V and 4 bases at J, with 11 bases between. Looked up from germline, CDR1 is SGHRS and CDR2 is YFSETQ. CDR3 DNA sequence: TGCGCCAGCAGCTTGGATAGCGGTGGATACGAGCAGTACTTC. It codes for CASSLDSGGYEQYF.

This clonotype has only a few counts. The rearrangement links TRBV10-3 to TRBJ2-7; no firm D call. The CDR3 spans 14 residues. V shed 0 bases and J shed 3 bases, with 9 bases lying between them. Germline lookup yields CDR1 ENHRY and CDR2 SYGVKD. CDR3 nucleotides: TGTGCCATCAGTGAGTCGCTAAGGGACTACGAGCAGTACTTC. This translates into CAISESLRDYEQYF.

The rearrangement joins TRBV5-1 to TRBJ2-2; 9 nucleotides match TRBD2. Germline V gene sequence: CDR1 SGHRS, CDR2 YFSETQ. This CDR3 is built from 16 residues. With V trimmed by 4 bases and J by 3 bases, 7 bases remained unmatched. This chain's CDR3 is CASSPGAGGHTGELFF. The CDR3 DNA follows: TGCGCCAGCAGCCCGGGAGCGGGAGGACACACCGGGGAGCTGTTTTTT.

This chain joins TRBV9 and TRBJ2-2, with a tentative D call TRBD1 (6 bases). The germline V gene encodes CDR1 SGDLS and CDR2 YYNGEE. V gave up 1 base and J gave up 3 bases, with 10 bases separating them. The CDR3 spans 15 residues. The CDR3 is CASSVRSGDTGELFF. CDR3 nucleotide sequence: TGTGCCAGCAGCGTACGCTCAGGGGACACCGGGGAGCTGTTTTTT.

The V and J genes are TRBV13 and TRBJ2-3; 8 bases map to TRBD1. The CDR3 runs 13 residues. Germline V gives CDR1 PRHDT, CDR2 FYEKMQ (reference sequence). The V segment lost 4 bases and the J segment 8 bases; nucleotides outside the gene matches: 5. CDR3 loop: CASSWDRPSTQYF. CDR3 coding DNA: TGTGCCAGCAGCTGGGACAGGCCTTCTACGCAGTATTTT.

This clonotype came up a few times. This chain links TRBV7-9 with TRBJ2-5; D remains unclear. The germline V and J ends were trimmed by 5 bases and 5 bases, with 12 bases remaining between them. Looked up from germline, CDR1 is SEHNR and CDR2 is FQNEAQ (reference sequence). The CDR3 is 13 residues long. The CDR3 sequence: CASSPGPLETQYF. The CDR3 DNA sequence: TGTGCCAGCAGCCCTGGCCCCCTTGAGACCCAGTACTTC.

This clonotype was detected only a few times. This CDR3 reads CASGPGGSYEQYF. CDR3 coding DNA: TGCGCCAGCGGCCCCGGAGGCTCCTACGAGCAGTACTTC. The gene calls are TRBV5-1 and TRBJ2-7, with TRBD2 as a possible D gene (5 bases). V was clipped by 7 bases and J by 0 bases, with 11 bases between them. The CDR3 has 13 amino acids. Germline V CDR1 and CDR2: SGHRS, YFSETQ.

This clonotype was picked up many times. The gene calls are TRBV7-8 and TRBJ2-1, with 10 bases fitting TRBD1. Germline values: CDR1 SGHVS, CDR2 FQNEAQ. V lost 1 base, J lost 7 bases, and 4 bases stayed unmatched. The CDR3 is 15 amino acids. The CDR3 sequence: CASSLGQGAMNEQFF. The CDR3 DNA reads as TGTGCCAGCAGCTTAGGACAGGGGGCAATGAATGAGCAGTTCTTC.

V usage is TRBV6-2 or TRBV6-3 and J usage is TRBJ2-3; 7 positions match TRBD1. V shed 6 bases, J shed 1 base, and the junction held 7 bases outside the gene matches. Looked up from germline, CDR1 is MNHEY and CDR2 is SVGEGT. CDR3 size: 15 residues. In nucleotides, the CDR3 is TGTGCCAGCAGACCCAGGGGGTCCGGCACAGATACGCAGTATTTT. It specifies CASRPRGSGTDTQYF.

This clonotype showed up many times. The chain has TRBV19 and TRBJ2-1, with no clear D. Trimming removed 7 bases at V and 5 bases at J, with 9 bases between. This CDR3 is built from 12 residues. Germline values: CDR1 LNHDA, CDR2 SQIVND (reference sequence). CDR3 residues: CASKQGNNEQFF. The CDR3 nucleotides are TGTGCCAGTAAGCAAGGAAACAATGAGCAGTTCTTC.

Details on this clonotype: Since a much larger clone is just one base distant, this may be a read error. The V and J genes are TRBV5-5 and TRBJ1-3; D is perhaps TRBD1 (5 bases). CDR1 and CDR2 (germline): SGHKS, YYEKEE (reference sequence). The CDR3 is 14 residues long. The CDR3 DNA follows: TGTGTCAGCAGCCTTACGACAGACCGAAACACCATATATTTT. Its translation is CVSSLTTDRNTIYF.

This chain uses TRBV25-1 with TRBJ2-3; the D is unclear. The CDR3 totals 13 residues. V gave up 8 bases and J gave up 2 bases, with 11 bases separating them. Germline CDR1 MGHDK, CDR2 SYGVNS. The CDR3 sequence is CASGTPVTDTQYF. As DNA, the CDR3 is TGTGCCAGCGGCACACCAGTCACAGATACGCAGTATTTT.

This clonotype was seen at least ten times. This chain links TRBV7-3 with TRBJ2-3; no firm D call. The V end lost 5 bases, the J end lost 5 bases, and 8 bases lay between the germline ends. The CDR3 has 12 amino acids. Germline CDR1 reads SGHTA; CDR2 reads FQGTGA. CDR3 nucleotide sequence: TGTGCCAGCAGCCCGACGAGAGATACGCAGTATTTT. This gives the protein CASSPTRDTQYF. Drawing the rest from reference TRBV7-3 and TRBJ2-3, the complete variable domain is GAGVSQTPSNKVTEKGKYVELRCDPISGHTALYWYRQSLGQGPEFLIYFQGTGAADDSGLPNDRFFAVRPEGSVSTLKIQRTERGDSAVYLCASSPTRDTQYFGPGTRLTVL.

This clonotype was counted at least ten times. This chain links TRBV7-9 with TRBJ2-5, with TRBD2 as a possible D gene (5 bases). Germline V gene data show CDR1 as SEHNR and CDR2 as FQNEAQ (reference sequence). The V gene lost 4 bases and the J gene lost 7 bases, with 13 bases spanning the gap. The length of the CDR3 is 13 residues. The CDR3 sequence is CASSSSGVGTQYF. The CDR3 DNA follows: TGTGCCAGCAGCTCCTCCGGGGTCGGGACCCAGTACTTC.

This clonotype occurred many times. V usage is TRBV6-5 and J usage is TRBJ1-1; no clear D gene. V shed 2 bases and J shed 4 bases, with 8 bases lying between them. The V gene's germline CDR1 is MNHEY and CDR2 SVGAGI. The CDR3 runs to 13 residues. The CDR3 here is CASSYRDFTEAFF. The DNA of the CDR3 is TGTGCCAGCAGTTACAGAGATTTCACTGAAGCTTTCTTT.

This clonotype was seen a few times. V usage is TRBV10-3 and J usage is TRBJ2-7; 9 bases are shared with TRBD1. The CDR3 loop spans 13 amino acids. Per the germline V gene, CDR1 is ENHRY and CDR2 is SYGVKD. Trimming cost V 5 bases and J 5 bases; bases outside gene matches: 4. CDR3 DNA sequence: TGTGCCATCAGTCCGGACAGGGGCGACGAGCAGTACTTC. This sequence encodes CAISPDRGDEQYF.

This clonotype was found many times. This chain links TRBV2 with TRBJ2-5, with 9 positions matching TRBD2. Germline V gene sequence: CDR1 SNHLY, CDR2 FYNNEI. V trimming: 5 bases; J trimming: 4 bases; junction bases outside the gene matches: 11. The CDR3 is made up of 16 amino acids. CDR3 sequence (DNA): TGTGCCAGCAGTCCCCTCGGCGCGGGAGGGTCAGAGACCCAGTACTTC. Amino acid sequence: CASSPLGAGGSETQYF.

The CDR3 DNA reads TGTGCCAGCAGCTTAGCTAACTATGGCTACACCTTC. It codes for CASSLANYGYTF. The chain combines TRBV7-2 with TRBJ1-2, with D unclear. CDR1 is SGHTA, CDR2 FQGNSA, per germline. The CDR3 has 12 amino acids. V shed 0 bases and J shed 1 base, with 0 bases lying between them.

The chain employs TRBV6-5 and TRBJ1-2, with 8 bases lining up with TRBD1. Germline-derived CDR1 and CDR2 are MNHEY and SVGAGI. The CDR3 covers 15 residues. The J segment lost 0 bases and the V segment lost 5 bases, leaving 5 bases of the junction unmatched. The CDR3 protein is CASSPTGGSNYGYTF. The CDR3 DNA is TGTGCCAGCAGTCCTACAGGGGGATCTAACTATGGCTACACCTTC.

This clonotype was seen more than once but under ten times. The chain is built from TRBV7-6 and TRBJ2-3; 7 bases are a match to TRBD2. This CDR3 region has 12 residues. Looked up from germline, CDR1 is SGHVS and CDR2 is FNYEAQ. V gave up 5 bases and J gave up 14 bases; unmatched junction bases: 10. For the CDR3, the DNA is TGTGCCAGCAGCCCCCGTAGCGGGCCTCGGTATTTT. It yields the protein CASSPRSGPRYF.

A few counts support this clonotype. DNA of the CDR3: TGCAGTGCTACCTCTAGCGGGAGGGGAAAGACCCAGTACTTC. Protein product: CSATSSGRGKTQYF. The chain couples TRBV20-1 to TRBJ2-5; 12 nucleotides agree with TRBD2. The CDR3 totals 14 residues. V was clipped by 4 bases and J by 6 bases; unmatched bases: 6. Germline-derived CDR1 and CDR2 are DFQATT and SNEGSKA (reference sequence).

Many counts were recorded for this clonotype. The V and J genes are TRBV27 and TRBJ2-7, with no clear D. The germline V and J ends were trimmed by 6 bases and 2 bases, with 11 bases remaining between them. CDR1 MNHEY and CDR2 SMNVEV come from the germline V gene (reference sequence). There are 13 residues in the CDR3. CDR3 residues: CASRDIGTYEQYF. CDR3 in DNA: TGTGCCAGCAGAGATATCGGCACCTACGAGCAGTACTTC.

Here the CDR3 DNA reads TGTGCCAGCAGCTCATCGGGAGGAACGGAAGGGACCCAGTACTTC. Its protein is CASSSSGGTEGTQYF. The V gene is TRBV7-2, the J gene TRBJ2-5; 7 bases align to TRBD2. This CDR3 comprises 15 residues. Germline loops: CDR1 SGHTA, CDR2 FQGNSA. Trimming at V came to 4 bases and at J to 7 bases, leaving 12 bases not matched to a gene.